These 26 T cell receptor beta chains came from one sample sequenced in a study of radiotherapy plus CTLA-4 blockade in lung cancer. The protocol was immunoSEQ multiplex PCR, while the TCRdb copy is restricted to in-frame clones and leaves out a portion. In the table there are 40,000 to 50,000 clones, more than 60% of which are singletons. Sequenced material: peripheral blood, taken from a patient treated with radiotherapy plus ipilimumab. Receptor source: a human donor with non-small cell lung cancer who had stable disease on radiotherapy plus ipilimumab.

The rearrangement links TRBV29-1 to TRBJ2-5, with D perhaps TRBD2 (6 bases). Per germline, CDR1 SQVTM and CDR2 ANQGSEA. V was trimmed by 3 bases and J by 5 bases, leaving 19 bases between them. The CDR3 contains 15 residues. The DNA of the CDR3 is TGCAGCGTTGACGGGTTGGCGGGGCGAGGGGAGACCCAGTACTTC. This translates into CSVDGLAGRGETQYF.

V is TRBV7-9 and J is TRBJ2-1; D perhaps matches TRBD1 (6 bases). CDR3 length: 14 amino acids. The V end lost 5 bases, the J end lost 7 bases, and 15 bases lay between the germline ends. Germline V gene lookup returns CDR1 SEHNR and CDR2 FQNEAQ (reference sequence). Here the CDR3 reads CASSGRTALNEQFF. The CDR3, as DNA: TGTGCCAGCAGCGGACGGACAGCGCTTAATGAGCAGTTCTTC.

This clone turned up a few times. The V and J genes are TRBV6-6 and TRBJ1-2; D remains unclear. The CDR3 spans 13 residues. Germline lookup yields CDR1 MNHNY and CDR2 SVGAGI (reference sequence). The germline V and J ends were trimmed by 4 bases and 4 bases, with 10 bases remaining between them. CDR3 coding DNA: TGTGCCAGCAGTTTTAATTGGGCCTATGGCTACACCTTC. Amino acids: CASSFNWAYGYTF.

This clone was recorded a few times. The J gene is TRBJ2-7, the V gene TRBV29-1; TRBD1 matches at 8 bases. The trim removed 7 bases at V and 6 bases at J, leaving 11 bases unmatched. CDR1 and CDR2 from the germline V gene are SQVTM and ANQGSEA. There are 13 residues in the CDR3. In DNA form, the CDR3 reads TGCAGCGCTTTGACAGGGGTCTCTGGCGAGCAGTACTTC. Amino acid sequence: CSALTGVSGEQYF.

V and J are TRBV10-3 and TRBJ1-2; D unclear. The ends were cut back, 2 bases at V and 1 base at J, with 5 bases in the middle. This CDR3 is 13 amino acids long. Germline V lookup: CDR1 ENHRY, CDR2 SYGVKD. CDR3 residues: CAISEPSNYGYTF. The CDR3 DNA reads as TGTGCCATCAGTGAGCCGAGTAACTATGGCTACACCTTC.

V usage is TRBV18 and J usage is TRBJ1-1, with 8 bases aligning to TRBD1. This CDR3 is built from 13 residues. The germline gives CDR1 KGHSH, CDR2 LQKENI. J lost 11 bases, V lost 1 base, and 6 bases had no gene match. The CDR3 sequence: CASSPQGQGSAFF. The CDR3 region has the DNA TGTGCCAGCTCACCACAAGGACAGGGATCCGCTTTCTTT. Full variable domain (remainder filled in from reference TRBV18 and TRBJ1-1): NAGVMQNPRHLVRRRGQEARLRCSPMKGHSHVYWYRQLPEEGLKFMVYLQKENIIDESGMPKERFSAEFPKEGPSILRIQQVVRGDSAAYFCASSPQGQGSAFFGQGTRLTVV.

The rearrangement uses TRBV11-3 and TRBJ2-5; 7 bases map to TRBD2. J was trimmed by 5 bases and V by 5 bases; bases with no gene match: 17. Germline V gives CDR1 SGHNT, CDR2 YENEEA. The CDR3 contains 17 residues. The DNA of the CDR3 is TGTGCCAGCAGCGGGAGGTCGGGGGGAAGGATCCCGGAGACCCAGTACTTC. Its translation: CASSGRSGGRIPETQYF. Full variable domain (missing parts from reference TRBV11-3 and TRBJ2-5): EAGVVQSPRYKIIEKKQPVAFWCNPISGHNTLYWYLQNLGQGPELLIRYENEEAVDDSQLPKDRFSAERLKGVDSTLKIQPAELGDSAVYLCASSGRSGGRIPETQYFGPGTRLLVL.

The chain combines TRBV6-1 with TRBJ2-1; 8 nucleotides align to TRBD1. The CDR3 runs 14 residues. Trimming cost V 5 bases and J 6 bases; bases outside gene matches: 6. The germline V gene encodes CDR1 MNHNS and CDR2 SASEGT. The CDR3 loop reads CASSFRTGLNEQFF. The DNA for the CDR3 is TGTGCCAGCAGTTTCCGGACAGGGCTCAATGAGCAGTTCTTC.

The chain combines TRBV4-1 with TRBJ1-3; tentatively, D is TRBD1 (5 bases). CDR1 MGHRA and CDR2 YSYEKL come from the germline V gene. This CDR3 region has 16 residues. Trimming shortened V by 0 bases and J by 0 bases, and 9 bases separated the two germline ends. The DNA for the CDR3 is TGCGCCAGCAGCCAAGATGACAGCCCCTCTGGAAACACCATATATTTT. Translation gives CASSQDDSPSGNTIYF.

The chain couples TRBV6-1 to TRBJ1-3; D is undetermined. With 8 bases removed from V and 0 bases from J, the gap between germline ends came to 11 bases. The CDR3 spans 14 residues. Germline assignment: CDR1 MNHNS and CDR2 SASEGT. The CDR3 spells CASFAELSGNTIYF. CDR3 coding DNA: TGTGCCAGCTTCGCCGAGCTCTCTGGAAACACCATATATTTT.

CDR3 loop: CASSSAQGANTGELFF. The CDR3 DNA follows: TGTGCCAGCAGCTCCGCCCAGGGCGCGAACACCGGGGAGCTGTTTTTT. The gene calls are TRBV5-6 and TRBJ2-2; a weak D match, TRBD1 (5 bases). CDR1 SGHDT and CDR2 YYEEEE come from the germline V gene. V lost 3 bases, J lost 0 bases, and 12 bases lay in between. The CDR3 has 16 amino acids.

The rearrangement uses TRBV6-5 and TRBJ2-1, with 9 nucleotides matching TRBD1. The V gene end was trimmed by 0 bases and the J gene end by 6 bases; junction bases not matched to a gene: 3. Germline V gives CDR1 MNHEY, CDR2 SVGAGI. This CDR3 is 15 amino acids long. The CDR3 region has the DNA TGTGCCAGCAGTTACTCGGGACAGGGAGGCAATGAGCAGTTCTTC. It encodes CASSYSGQGGNEQFF.

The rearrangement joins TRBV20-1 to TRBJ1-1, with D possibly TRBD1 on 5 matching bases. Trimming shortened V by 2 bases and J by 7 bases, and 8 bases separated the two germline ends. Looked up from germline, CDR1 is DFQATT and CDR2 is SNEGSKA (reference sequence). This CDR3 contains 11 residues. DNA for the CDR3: TGCAGTGCTAGACCAGACAGTGAAGCTTTCTTT. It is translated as CSARPDSEAFF.

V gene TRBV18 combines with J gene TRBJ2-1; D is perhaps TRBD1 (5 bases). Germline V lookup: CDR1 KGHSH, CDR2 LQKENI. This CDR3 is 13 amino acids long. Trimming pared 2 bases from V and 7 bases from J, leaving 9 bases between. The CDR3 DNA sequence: TGTGCCAGCTCACCAGGGGCGCGTAATGAGCAGTTCTTC. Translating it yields CASSPGARNEQFF.

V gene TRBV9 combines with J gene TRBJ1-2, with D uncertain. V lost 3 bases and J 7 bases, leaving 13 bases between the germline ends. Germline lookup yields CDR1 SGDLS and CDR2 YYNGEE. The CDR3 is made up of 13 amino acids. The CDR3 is CASSEAFSGGYTF. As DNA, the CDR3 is TGTGCCAGCAGCGAGGCCTTTTCGGGTGGCTACACCTTC.

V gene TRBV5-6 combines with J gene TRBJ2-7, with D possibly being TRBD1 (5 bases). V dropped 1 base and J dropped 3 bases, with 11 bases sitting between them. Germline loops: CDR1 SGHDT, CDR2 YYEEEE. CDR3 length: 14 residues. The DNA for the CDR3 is TGTGCCAGCAGCTTGAGTGACAGACACTACGAGCAGTACTTC. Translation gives CASSLSDRHYEQYF.

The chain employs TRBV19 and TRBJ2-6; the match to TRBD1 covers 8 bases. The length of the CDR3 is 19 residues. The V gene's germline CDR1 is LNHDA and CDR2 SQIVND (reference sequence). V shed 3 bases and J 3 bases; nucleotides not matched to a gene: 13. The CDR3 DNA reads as TGTGCCAGTAGTATTCAGGGGGCTCCTCGATTAGGTGGGGCCAACGTCCTGACTTTC. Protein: CASSIQGAPRLGGANVLTF.

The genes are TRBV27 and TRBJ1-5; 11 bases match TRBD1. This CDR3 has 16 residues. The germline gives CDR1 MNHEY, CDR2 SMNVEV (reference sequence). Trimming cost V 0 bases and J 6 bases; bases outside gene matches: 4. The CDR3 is CASSLSRTGGLQPQHF. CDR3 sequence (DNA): TGTGCCAGCAGTTTATCTCGGACAGGGGGCCTTCAGCCCCAGCATTTT.

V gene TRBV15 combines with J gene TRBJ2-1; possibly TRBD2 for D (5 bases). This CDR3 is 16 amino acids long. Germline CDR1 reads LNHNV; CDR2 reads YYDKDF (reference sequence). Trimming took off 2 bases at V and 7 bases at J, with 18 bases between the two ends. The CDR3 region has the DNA TGTGCCACCAGCAGACAGACCCTCTCCCGAGGGAATGAGCAGTTCTTC. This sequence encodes CATSRQTLSRGNEQFF.

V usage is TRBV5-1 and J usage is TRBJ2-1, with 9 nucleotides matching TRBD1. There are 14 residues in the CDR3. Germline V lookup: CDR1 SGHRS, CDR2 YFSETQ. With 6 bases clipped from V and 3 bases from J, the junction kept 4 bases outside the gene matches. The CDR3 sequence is CASKRGQGYNEQFF. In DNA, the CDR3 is TGCGCCAGCAAACGGGGACAGGGCTACAATGAGCAGTTCTTC.

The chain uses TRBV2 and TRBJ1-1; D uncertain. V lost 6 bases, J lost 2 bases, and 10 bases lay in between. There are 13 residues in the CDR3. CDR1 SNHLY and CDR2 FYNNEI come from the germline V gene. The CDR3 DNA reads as TGTGCCAGCAGATCGACACTTAACACTGAAGCTTTCTTT. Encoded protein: CASRSTLNTEAFF.

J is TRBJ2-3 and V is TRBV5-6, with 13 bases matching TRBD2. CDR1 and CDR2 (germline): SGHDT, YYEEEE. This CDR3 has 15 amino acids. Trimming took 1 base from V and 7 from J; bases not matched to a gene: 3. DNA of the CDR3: TGTGCCAGCAGCTTGACTAGCGGGGGGGCTAATACGCAGTATTTT. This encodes CASSLTSGGANTQYF.

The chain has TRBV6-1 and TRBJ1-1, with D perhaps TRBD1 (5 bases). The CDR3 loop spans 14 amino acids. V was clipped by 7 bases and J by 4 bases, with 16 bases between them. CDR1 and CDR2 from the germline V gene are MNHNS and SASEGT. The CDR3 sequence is CASTAVGAATEAFF. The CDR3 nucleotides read TGTGCCAGCACCGCGGTTGGGGCCGCCACTGAAGCTTTCTTT.

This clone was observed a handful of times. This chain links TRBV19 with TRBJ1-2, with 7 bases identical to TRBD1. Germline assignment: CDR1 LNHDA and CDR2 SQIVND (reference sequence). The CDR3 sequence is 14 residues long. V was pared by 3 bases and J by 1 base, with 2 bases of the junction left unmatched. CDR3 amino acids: CASSMGTVNYGYTF. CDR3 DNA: TGTGCCAGTAGTATGGGGACAGTTAACTATGGCTACACCTTC.

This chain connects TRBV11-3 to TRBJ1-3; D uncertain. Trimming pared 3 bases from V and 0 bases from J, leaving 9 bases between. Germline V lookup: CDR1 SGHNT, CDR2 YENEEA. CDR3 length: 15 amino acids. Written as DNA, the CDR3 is TGTGCCAGCAGCTTGAACACCGCCTCTGGAAACACCATATATTTT. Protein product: CASSLNTASGNTIYF. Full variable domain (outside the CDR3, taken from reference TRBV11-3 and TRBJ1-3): EAGVVQSPRYKIIEKKQPVAFWCNPISGHNTLYWYLQNLGQGPELLIRYENEEAVDDSQLPKDRFSAERLKGVDSTLKIQPAELGDSAVYLCASSLNTASGNTIYFGEGSWLTVV.

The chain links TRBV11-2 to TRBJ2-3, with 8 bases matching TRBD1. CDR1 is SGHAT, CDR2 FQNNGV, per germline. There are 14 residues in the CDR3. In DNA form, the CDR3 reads TGTCCCCCAACAAGGACAGGGAACACAGATACGCAGTATTTT. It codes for CPPTRTGNTDTQYF.